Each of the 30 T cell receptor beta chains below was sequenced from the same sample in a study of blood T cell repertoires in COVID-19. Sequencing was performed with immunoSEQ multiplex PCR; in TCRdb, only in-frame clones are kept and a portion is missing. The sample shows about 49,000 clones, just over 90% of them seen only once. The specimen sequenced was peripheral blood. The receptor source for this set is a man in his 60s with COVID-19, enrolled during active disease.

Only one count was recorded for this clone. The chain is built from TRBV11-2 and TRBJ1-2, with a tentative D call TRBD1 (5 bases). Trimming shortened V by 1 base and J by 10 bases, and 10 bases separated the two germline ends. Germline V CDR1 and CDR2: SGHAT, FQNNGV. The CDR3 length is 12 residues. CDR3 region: CASSLGQGAYTF. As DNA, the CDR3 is TGTGCCAGCAGCTTAGGGCAGGGCGCCTACACCTTC. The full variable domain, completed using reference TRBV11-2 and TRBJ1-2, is EAGVAQSPRYKIIEKRQSVAFWCNPISGHATLYWYQQILGQGPKLLIQFQNNGVVDDSQLPKDRFSAERLKGVDSTLKIQPAKLEDSAVYLCASSLGQGAYTFGSGTRLTVV.

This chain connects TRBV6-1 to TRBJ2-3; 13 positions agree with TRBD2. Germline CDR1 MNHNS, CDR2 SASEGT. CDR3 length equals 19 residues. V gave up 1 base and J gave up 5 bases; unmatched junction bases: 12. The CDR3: CASSEEVRTSGRKGDTQYF. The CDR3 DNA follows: TGTGCCAGCAGTGAAGAGGTCCGGACTAGCGGGAGAAAAGGAGATACGCAGTATTTT.

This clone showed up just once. Written as DNA, the CDR3 is TGTGCCAGCAGCCAACTCAGGAGGGGCAACACTGAAGCTTTCTTT. It translates to CASSQLRRGNTEAFF. This chain joins TRBV3-1 (or the pseudogene TRBV3-2) and TRBJ1-1; D is possibly TRBD1 (5 bases). The CDR3 loop spans 15 amino acids. Germline V CDR1 and CDR2: LGHDT, YNNKEL (reference sequence). V lost 2 bases and J lost 2, with 12 bases in between.

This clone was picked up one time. CDR3 loop: CASSPRVYEQYF. The CDR3 DNA sequence: TGTGCCAGCAGTCCCAGGGTCTACGAGCAGTACTTC. The chain combines TRBV12-3 or TRBV12-4 with TRBJ2-7; tentatively, D is TRBD1 (5 bases). The CDR3 runs to 12 residues. V lost 5 bases and J 3 bases, leaving 8 bases between the germline ends.

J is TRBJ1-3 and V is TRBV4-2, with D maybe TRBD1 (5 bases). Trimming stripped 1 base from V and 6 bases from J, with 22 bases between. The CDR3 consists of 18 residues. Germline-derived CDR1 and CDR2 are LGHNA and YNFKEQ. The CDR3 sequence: CASSQAHRQQAGSNTIYF. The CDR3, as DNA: TGTGCCAGCAGCCAAGCACACCGACAACAAGCAGGGTCAAACACCATATATTTT.

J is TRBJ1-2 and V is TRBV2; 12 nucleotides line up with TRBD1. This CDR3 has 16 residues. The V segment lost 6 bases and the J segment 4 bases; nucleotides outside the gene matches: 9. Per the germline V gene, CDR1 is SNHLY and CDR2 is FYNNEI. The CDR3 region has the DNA TGTGCCAGCAGCACCGGGACAGGGGGCGTCGGCTATGGCTACACCTTC. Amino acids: CASSTGTGGVGYGYTF.

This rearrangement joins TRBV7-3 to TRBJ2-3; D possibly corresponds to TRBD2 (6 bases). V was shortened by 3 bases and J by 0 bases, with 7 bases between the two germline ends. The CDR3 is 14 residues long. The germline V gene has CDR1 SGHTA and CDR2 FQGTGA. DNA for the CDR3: TGTGCCAGCAGCTTCGGGGGAAGCACAGATACGCAGTATTTT. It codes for CASSFGGSTDTQYF.

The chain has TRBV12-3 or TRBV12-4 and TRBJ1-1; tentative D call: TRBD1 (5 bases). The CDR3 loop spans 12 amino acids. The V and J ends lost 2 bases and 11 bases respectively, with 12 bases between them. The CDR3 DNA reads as TGTGCCAGCAGTTTAACTGCATCAGGGGCTTTCTTT. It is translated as CASSLTASGAFF.

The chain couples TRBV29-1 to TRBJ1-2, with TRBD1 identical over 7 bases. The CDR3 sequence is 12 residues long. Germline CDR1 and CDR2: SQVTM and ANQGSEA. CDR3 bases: TGCATCGGAGGGGGCGGCAACTATGGCTACACCTTC. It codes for CIGGGGNYGYTF. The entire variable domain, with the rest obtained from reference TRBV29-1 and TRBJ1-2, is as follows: SAVISQKPSRDICQRGTSLTIQCQVDSQVTMMFWYRQQPGQSLTLIATANQGSEATYESGFVIDKFPISRPNLTFSTLTVSNMSPEDSSIYLCIGGGGNYGYTFGSGTRLTVV.

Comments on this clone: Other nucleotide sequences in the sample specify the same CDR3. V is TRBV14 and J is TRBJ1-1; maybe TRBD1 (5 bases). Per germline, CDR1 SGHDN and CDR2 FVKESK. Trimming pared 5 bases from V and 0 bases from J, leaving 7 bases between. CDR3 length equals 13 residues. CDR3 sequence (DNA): TGTGCCAGCAGCAGGGGCCTGAACACTGAAGCTTTCTTT. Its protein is CASSRGLNTEAFF.

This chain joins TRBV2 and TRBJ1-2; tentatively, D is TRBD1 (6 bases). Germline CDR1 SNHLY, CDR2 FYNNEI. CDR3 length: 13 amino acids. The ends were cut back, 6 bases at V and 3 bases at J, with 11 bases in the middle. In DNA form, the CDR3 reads TGTGCCAGCAGAGGCAGGGGAGACTATGGCTACACCTTC. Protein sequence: CASRGRGDYGYTF.

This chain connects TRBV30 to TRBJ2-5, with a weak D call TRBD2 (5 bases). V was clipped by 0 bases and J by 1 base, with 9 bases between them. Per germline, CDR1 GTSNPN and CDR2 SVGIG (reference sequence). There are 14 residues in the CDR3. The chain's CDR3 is CAWSVRLAQETQYF. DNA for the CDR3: TGTGCCTGGAGTGTAAGGCTAGCCCAAGAGACCCAGTACTTC.

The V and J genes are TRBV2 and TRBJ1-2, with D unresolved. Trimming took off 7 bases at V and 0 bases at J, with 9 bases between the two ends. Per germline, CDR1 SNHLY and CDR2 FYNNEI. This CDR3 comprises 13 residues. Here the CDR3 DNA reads TGTGCCAGCAAGCGGGCGGCTAACTATGGCTACACCTTC. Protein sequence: CASKRAANYGYTF.

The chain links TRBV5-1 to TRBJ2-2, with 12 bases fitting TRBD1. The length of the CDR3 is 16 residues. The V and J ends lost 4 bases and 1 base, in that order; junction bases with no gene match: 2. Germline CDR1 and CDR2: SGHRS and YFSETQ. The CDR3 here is CASSGTGGLNTGELFF. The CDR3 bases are TGCGCCAGCAGCGGGACAGGGGGCCTGAACACCGGGGAGCTGTTTTTT.

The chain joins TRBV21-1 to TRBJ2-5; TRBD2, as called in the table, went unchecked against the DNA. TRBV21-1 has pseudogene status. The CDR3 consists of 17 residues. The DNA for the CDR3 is TGTGCCAGCAGCAAAGTGGGAAGGAGCGGGAGCCGGGAGACCCAGTACTTC. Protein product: CASSKVGRSGSRETQYF.

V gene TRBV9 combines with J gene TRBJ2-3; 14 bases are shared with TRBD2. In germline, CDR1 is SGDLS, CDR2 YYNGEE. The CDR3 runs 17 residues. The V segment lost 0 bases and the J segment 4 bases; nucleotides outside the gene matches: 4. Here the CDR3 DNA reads TGTGCCAGCAGCGTAGGGGGACTAGCGGGAGTTCCAGATACGCAGTATTTT. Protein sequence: CASSVGGLAGVPDTQYF.

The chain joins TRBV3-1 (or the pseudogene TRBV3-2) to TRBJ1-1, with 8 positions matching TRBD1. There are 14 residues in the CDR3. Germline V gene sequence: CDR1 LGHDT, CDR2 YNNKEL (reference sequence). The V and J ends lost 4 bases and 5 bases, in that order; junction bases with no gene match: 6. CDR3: CASSLTGGRTEAFF. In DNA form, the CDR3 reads TGTGCCAGCAGCCTAACAGGGGGTCGAACTGAAGCTTTCTTT.

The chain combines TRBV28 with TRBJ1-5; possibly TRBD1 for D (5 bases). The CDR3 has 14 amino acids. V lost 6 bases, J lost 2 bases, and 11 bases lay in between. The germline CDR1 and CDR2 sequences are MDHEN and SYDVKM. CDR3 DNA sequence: TGTGCCAGCAGCTCTGACAGCCGCAATCAGCCCCAGCATTTT. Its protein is CASSSDSRNQPQHF.

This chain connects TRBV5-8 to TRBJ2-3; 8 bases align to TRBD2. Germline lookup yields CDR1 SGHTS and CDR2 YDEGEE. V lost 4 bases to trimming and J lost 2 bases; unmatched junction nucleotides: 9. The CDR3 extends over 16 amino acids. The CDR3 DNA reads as TGTGCCAGCAGCGCGCCGGGGCGGGAGGACACAGATACGCAGTATTTT. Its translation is CASSAPGREDTDTQYF.

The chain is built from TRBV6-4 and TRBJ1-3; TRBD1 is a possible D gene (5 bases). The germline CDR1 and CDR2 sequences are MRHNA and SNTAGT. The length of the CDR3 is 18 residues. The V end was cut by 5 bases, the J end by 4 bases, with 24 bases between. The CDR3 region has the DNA TGTGCCAGCAGTAGGCACCGGGACTTGATAATAGTCGGAAACACCATATATTTT. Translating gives CASSRHRDLIIVGNTIYF.

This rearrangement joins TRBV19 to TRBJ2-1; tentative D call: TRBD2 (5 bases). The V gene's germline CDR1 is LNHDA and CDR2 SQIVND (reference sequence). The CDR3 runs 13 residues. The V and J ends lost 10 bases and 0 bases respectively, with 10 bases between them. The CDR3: CATQRSSYNEQFF. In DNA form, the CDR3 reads TGTGCCACCCAGCGGAGCTCCTACAATGAGCAGTTCTTC.

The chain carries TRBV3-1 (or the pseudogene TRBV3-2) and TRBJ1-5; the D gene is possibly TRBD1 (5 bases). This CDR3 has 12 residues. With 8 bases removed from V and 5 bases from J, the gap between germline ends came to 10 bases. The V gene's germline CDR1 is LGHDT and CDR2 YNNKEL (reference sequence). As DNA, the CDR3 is TGTGCCAGCGGCCGGGGGGATCAGCCCCAGCATTTT. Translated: CASGRGDQPQHF.

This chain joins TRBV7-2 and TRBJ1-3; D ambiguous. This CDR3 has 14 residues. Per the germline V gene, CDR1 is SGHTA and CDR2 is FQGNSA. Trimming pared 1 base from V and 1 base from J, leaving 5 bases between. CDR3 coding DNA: TGTGCCAGCAGCTTAGTTTTATCTGGAAACACCATATATTTT. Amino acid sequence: CASSLVLSGNTIYF.

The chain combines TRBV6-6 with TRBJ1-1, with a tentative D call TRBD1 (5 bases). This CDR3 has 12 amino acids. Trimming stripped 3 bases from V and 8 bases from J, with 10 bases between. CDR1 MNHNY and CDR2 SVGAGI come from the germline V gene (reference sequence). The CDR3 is CASSYSSGEAFF. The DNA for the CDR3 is TGTGCCAGCAGTTATTCGTCAGGGGAAGCTTTCTTT.

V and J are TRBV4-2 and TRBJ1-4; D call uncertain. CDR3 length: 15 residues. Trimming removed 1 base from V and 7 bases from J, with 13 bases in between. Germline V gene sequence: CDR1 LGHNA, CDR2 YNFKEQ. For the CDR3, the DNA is TGTGCCAGCAGCCAAGGGCGGGGATCGGGTGAAAAACTGTTTTTT. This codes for CASSQGRGSGEKLFF.

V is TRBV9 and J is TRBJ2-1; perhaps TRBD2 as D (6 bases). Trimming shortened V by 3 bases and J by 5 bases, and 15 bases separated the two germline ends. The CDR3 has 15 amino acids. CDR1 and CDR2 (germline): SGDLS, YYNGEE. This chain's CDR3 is CASSATGLHHNEQFF. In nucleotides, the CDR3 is TGTGCCAGCAGCGCAACGGGACTTCACCACAATGAGCAGTTCTTC.

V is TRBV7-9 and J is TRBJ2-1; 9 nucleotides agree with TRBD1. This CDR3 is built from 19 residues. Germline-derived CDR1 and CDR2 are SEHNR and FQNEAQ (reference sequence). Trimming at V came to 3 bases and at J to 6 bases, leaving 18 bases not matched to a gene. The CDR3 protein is CASSFLGIKTGGGSNEQFF. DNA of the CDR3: TGTGCCAGCAGCTTTTTAGGCATTAAGACAGGGGGAGGGAGCAATGAGCAGTTCTTC.

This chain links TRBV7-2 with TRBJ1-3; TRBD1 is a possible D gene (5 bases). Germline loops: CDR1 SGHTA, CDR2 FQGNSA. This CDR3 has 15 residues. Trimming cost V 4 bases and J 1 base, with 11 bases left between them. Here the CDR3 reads CASSWRDGSGNTIYF. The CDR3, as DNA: TGTGCCAGCAGCTGGCGGGACGGTTCTGGAAACACCATATATTTT.

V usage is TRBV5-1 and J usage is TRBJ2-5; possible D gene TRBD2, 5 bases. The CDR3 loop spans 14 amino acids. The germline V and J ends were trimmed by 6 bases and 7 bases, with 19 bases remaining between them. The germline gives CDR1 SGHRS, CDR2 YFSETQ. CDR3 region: CASKRTSGGGTQYF. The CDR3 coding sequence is TGCGCCAGCAAAAGAACTAGTGGAGGAGGGACCCAGTACTTC.

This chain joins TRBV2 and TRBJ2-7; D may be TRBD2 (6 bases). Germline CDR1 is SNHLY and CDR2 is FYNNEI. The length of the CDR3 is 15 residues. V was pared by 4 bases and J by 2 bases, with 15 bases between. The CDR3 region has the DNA TGTGCCAGCAGTGGGGGGGTGGCGGGACCCTACGAGCAGTACTTC. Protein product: CASSGGVAGPYEQYF.